This TCR beta chain was documented in a study of cytomegalovirus exposure and HLA in healthy donors. Study overall: A preliminary data release comprised around 85 million unique TCRs obtained from HLA-typed donors. Points from the study as a whole: With later analysis, a missense DCLRE1C variant became linked to TCR beta V- and J-gene trimming. Being productive about 87% or about 30% of the time was typical of most TCR beta V segments in an earlier analysis.

A remark on this clone: The antigen is undetermined.

PCR used 60 Vbeta primers and 13 Jbeta primers. The assay was immunoSEQ multiplex PCR, and TCRdb's table has in-frame clones only and misses some. The data show some 120,000 clones, with 55% to 65% seen just once and roughly 9.7% held by the top ten. This receptor was taken from a woman in her forties in good health and CMV-seropositive. The sample taken for sequencing was PBMCs.

The CDR3 nucleotides read TGTGCCAGCAGTTTGGGGGGGCGCAGGGTCTACGAGCAGTACTTC. Encoded protein: CASSLGGRRVYEQYF. The V call is TRBV27, the J call TRBJ2-7; TRBD2 is a possible D gene (7 bases). V was pared by 3 bases and J by 3 bases, with 15 bases between. The CDR3 is made up of 15 amino acids. The germline gives CDR1 MNHEY, CDR2 SMNVEV (reference sequence).